This T cell receptor (beta chain) was profiled in a study of blood T cell repertoires in COVID-19. V was pared by 5 bases and J by 3 bases, with 14 bases between. In germline, CDR1 is GTSNPN, CDR2 SVGIG (reference sequence). The CDR3 runs 14 residues. Repertoires were generated with immunoSEQ multiplex PCR, while TCRdb's copy carries only in-frame clones and drops some. The sample records under 300,000 clones, about 88% being singletons. The clonotype was recovered from a woman aged 35 to 49 who had recovered from COVID-19. This rearrangement joins TRBV30 to TRBJ1-3; D not certain. What was sequenced was peripheral blood. The CDR3 is CAWAPRGSGNTIYF. The CDR3 DNA follows: TGTGCCTGGGCGCCTCGAGGTAGTGGAAACACCATATATTTT. Full variable domain (remainder filled in from reference TRBV30 and TRBJ1-3): SQTIHQWPATLVQPVGSPLSLECTVEGTSNPNLYWYRQAAGRGLQLLFYSVGIGQISSEVPQNLSASRPQDRQFILSSKKLLLSDSGFYLCAWAPRGSGNTIYFGEGSWLTVV.